The rows below give T cell receptor beta chains drawn from one sample of a study of T cell responses to AZD1222 COVID-19 vaccine. The repertoire was sequenced with immunoSEQ multiplex PCR; TCRdb's copy has only in-frame clones and lacks some. The sample lists under 200,000 clones, approximately 90% occurring once. The source was peripheral blood, collected on day 0 of AZD1222 vaccination. These receptors originate from an adult in good health. The CDR3 runs from the conserved cysteine through the conserved F or W. Fields, in order: V gene, D gene, J gene, CDR3 protein, CDR3 DNA. D genes are given only for firm matches.

v_gene: TRBV5-1
d_gene: .
j_gene: TRBJ2-3
CDR3aa: CASSIAAAVDTQYF
CDR3nt: TGCGCCAGCAGCATTGCGGCCGCAGTGGATACGCAGTATTTT

v_gene: TRBV27
d_gene: .
j_gene: TRBJ2-7
CDR3aa: CASSLDGRGSYEQYF
CDR3nt: TGTGCCAGCAGTTTAGATGGTAGGGGCTCCTACGAGCAGTACTTC

v_gene: TRBV7-6
d_gene: TRBD1
j_gene: TRBJ2-2
CDR3aa: CASSLGPGTGGTGELFF
CDR3nt: TGTGCCAGCAGCTTAGGTCCCGGGACAGGGGGCACCGGGGAGCTGTTTTTT

v_gene: TRBV24-1
d_gene: TRBD1
j_gene: TRBJ2-1
CDR3aa: CATSDIGQGWDEQFF
CDR3nt: TGTGCCACCAGTGATATTGGACAGGGCTGGGATGAGCAGTTCTTC

v_gene: TRBV12-3/TRBV12-4
d_gene: .
j_gene: TRBJ2-1
CDR3aa: CASSLDPRHEQFF
CDR3nt: TGTGCCAGCAGTCTGGACCCGAGGCATGAGCAGTTCTTC

v_gene: TRBV14
d_gene: .
j_gene: TRBJ1-6
CDR3aa: CASSQDTDSPLHF
CDR3nt: TGTGCCAGCAGCCAAGATACGGACTCACCCCTCCACTTT

v_gene: TRBV13
d_gene: .
j_gene: TRBJ2-5
CDR3aa: CASSLGAGGTSQYF
CDR3nt: TGTGCCAGCAGCTTAGGGGCAGGTGGAACCTCCCAGTACTTC

v_gene: TRBV7-2
d_gene: .
j_gene: TRBJ2-7
CDR3aa: CASSLRQSSYEQYF
CDR3nt: TGTGCCAGCAGCTTAAGGCAGAGCTCCTACGAGCAGTACTTC

v_gene: TRBV7-3
d_gene: .
j_gene: TRBJ2-2
CDR3aa: CASSPVRHLNTGELFF
CDR3nt: TGTGCCAGCAGCCCCGTGAGACATTTGAACACCGGGGAGCTGTTTTTT

v_gene: TRBV15
d_gene: .
j_gene: TRBJ2-5
CDR3aa: CATSRDVGAGETQYF
CDR3nt: TGTGCCACCAGCAGAGATGTGGGGGCTGGCGAGACCCAGTACTTC

v_gene: TRBV27
d_gene: TRBD1
j_gene: TRBJ1-6
CDR3aa: CASSATGGNSPLHF
CDR3nt: TGTGCCAGCAGCGCGACAGGGGGCAATTCACCCCTCCACTTT

v_gene: TRBV27
d_gene: TRBD1
j_gene: TRBJ2-7
CDR3aa: CASSLMGGGTGGSEQYF
CDR3nt: TGTGCCAGCAGTTTGATGGGAGGAGGGACAGGGGGGTCTGAGCAGTACTTC

v_gene: TRBV6-8
d_gene: .
j_gene: TRBJ2-1
CDR3aa: CASTHRGDDNEQFF
CDR3nt: TGTGCCAGCACGCACCGTGGGGACGACAATGAGCAGTTCTTC

v_gene: TRBV6-5
d_gene: .
j_gene: TRBJ1-1
CDR3aa: CASRGPNTEAFF
CDR3nt: TGTGCCAGCAGGGGCCCGAACACTGAAGCTTTCTTT

v_gene: TRBV9
d_gene: .
j_gene: TRBJ1-3
CDR3aa: CASSPGSGNTIYF
CDR3nt: TGTGCCAGCAGCCCCGGGAGTGGAAACACCATATATTTT

v_gene: TRBV18
d_gene: TRBD1
j_gene: TRBJ1-1
CDR3aa: CASSSAGGRVSNTEAFF
CDR3nt: TGTGCCAGCTCATCAGCAGGGGGGCGCGTCTCTAACACTGAAGCTTTCTTT